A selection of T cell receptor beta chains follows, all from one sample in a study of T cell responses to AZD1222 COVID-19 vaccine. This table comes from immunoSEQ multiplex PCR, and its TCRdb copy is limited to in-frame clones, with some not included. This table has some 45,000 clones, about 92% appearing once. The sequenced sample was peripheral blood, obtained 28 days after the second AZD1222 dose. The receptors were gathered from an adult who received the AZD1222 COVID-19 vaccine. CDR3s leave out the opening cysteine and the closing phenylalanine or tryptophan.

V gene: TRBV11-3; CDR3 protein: ASSPTLRGAGSPYNEQF
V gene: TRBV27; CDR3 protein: ASSLWRGGEQF
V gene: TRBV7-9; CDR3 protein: ASSLGGVYGYT
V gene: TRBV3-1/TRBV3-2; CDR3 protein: ASSQGGLAGDYNEQF
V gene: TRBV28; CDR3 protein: ASSTGWEKLF
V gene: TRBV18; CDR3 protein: ASSPQGTNTGELF
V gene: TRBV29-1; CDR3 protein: SVPGNTEAF
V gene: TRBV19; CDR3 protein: ASSMNRGEKLF
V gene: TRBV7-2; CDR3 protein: ASSLPYNEQF
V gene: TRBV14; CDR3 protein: ASSQNRDRGRDEQF
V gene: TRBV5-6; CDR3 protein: ASSLARKDFNEKLF
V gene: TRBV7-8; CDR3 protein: ASNRDRNSPLH
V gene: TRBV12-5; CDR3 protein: ASGLATGEQY
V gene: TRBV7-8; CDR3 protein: ASSLEDRLRGNTIY
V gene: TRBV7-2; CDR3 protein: ASSVPAAAYQETQY
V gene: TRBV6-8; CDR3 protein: ASSYSGRAYEQY
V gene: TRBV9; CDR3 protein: ASSVGTDYNQPQH
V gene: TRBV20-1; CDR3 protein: SASGGRGTEAF
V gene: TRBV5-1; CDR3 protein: ASSFEGRYGYT
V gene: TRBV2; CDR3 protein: ASGAELAKNIQY
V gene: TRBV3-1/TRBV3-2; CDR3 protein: ASSQGSYGAYGYT
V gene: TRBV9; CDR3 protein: ASSVGEGRNGYT
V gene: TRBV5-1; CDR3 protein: ASSIQGGGSPYEQY
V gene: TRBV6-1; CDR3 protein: ASSEGSGGKLPQH
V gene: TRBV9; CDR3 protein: ASSVAGGASGNTIY
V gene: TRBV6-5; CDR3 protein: ASKRGSSYNEQF
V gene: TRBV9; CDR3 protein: ASSLDRGRGYT
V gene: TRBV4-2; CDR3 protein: ASSPGMGPGSGNTIY
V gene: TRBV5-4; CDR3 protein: ASSFGRGANTIY
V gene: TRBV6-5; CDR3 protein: ASSLGGLSNQPQH
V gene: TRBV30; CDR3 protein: ACYSGTGGSQY
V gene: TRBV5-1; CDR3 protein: ASSLAPGLSDYGYT
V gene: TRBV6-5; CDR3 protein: ASRDSHGYT
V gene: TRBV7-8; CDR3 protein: ASSISQGKGTEAF
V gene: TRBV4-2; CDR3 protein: ASSQERTGGSTGNTIY
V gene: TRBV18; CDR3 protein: ASSPQPQGNTEAF
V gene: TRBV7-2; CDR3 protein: ASSFSSEQY
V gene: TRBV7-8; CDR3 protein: ASSLRGGAGNQPQH
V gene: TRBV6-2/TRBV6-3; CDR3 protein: ASSLKWGGFEAF
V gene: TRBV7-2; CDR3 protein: ASSLGRQGNSPLH
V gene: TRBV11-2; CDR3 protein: ASSLGLTNSPLH
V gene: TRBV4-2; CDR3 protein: ASSPRGRETYEQY
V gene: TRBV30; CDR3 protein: AWGLAGEQY
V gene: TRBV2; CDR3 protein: ASGRRETGELF
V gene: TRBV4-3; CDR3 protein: ASSQDFRTFRGNTIY
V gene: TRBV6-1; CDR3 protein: ASSERISPNGYT
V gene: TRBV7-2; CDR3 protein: ASSLSGAHTEAF